Listed here are 15 T cell receptor beta chains from one sample, sequenced in a study of immune heterogeneity within non-small cell lung tumors. With 600 ng used per sample, the template was genomic DNA from bulk tumor. The authors collected several far-apart biopsies from each primary tumor during surgery. The study cohort was described as untreated, and its members had newly diagnosed non-small cell lung cancer. They went on to have curative surgery. TCR beta CDR3 was amplified by multiplex PCR using 32 V and 13 J primers. TCRdb independently ran MiXCR on the multiplex PCR reads; one entry per CDR3 protein. Of 3,500 to 4,500 distinct CDR3 sequences in the sample, around a quarter were seen once. Input material: lung tumor tissue. The receptors derive from a man aged 60-69 years with non-small cell lung cancer.

Points on this clonotype: A read error is possible here, since a much larger clone lies one base away. The chain combines TRBV18 with TRBJ2-1; 9 bases line up with TRBD1. From germline, CDR1 is KGHSH and CDR2 LQKENI. The CDR3 has 14 amino acids. The CDR3 region is CASYPGQGYNEHFF. The CDR3 bases are TGTGCCAGCTATCCGGGACAGGGATACAATGAGCATTTCTTC.

CDR3 bases: TGTGCCAGCCGATGGACAGGGGGTCTAGCTTTCTTT. It is translated as CASRWTGGLAFF. This chain joins TRBV2 and TRBJ1-1; the match to TRBD1 covers 10 bases. Germline trimming cut 8 bases from V and 10 bases from J; bases unmatched to any gene: 7. This CDR3 spans 12 amino acids. The germline V gene encodes CDR1 SNHLY and CDR2 FYNNEI.

This clonotype is categorized as medium-sized. This rearrangement joins TRBV19 to TRBJ2-7; the match to TRBD1 covers 8 bases. Germline CDR1 reads LNHDA; CDR2 reads SQIVND (reference sequence). With V trimmed by 4 bases and J by 1 base, 6 bases remained unmatched. The CDR3 sequence is 15 residues long. The DNA of the CDR3 is TGTGCCAGTAGTAAGGTGACAGGGGTTTCCTACGAGCAGTACTTC. This encodes CASSKVTGVSYEQYF.

This clonotype came up a few times. The chain combines TRBV7-3 with TRBJ2-7; the D call may be TRBD1 or TRBD2 (7 bases each). V lost 0 bases to trimming and J lost 6 bases, with 21 bases between them. The CDR3 is 17 residues long. CDR1 is SGHTA and CDR2 is FQGTGA in the germline V gene. DNA for the CDR3: TGTGCCAGCAGCTTAACAGGGGGGGACAGAGGTCGGGGCGAGCAGTACTTC. Its protein product is CASSLTGGDRGRGEQYF.

This clonotype was picked up one time. This may come from a read error, since a much larger clone is one base off. The gene calls are TRBV5-1 and TRBJ2-7, with 13 bases identical to TRBD2. The CDR3 loop spans 18 amino acids. CDR1 and CDR2 (germline): SGHRS, YFSETQ. The CDR3 reads CASGFSTSGRAAGYEQYF. The CDR3 DNA sequence: TGCGCCAGCGGCTTTAGCACTAGCGGGAGGGCCGCCGGTTACGAGCAGTACTTC. The full variable domain, rest sourced from reference TRBV5-1 and TRBJ2-7, is KAGVTQTPRYLIKTRGQQVTLSCSPISGHRSVSWYQQTPGQGLQFLFEYFSETQRNKGNFPGRFSGRQFSNSRSEMNVSTLELGDSALYLCASGFSTSGRAAGYEQYFGPGTRLTVT.

There are a few counts of this clonotype. The J gene is TRBJ2-7, the V gene TRBV11-1; no reliable D call. V dropped 3 bases and J dropped 4 bases, with 4 bases sitting between them. In germline, CDR1 is SGHAT, CDR2 FQDESV (reference sequence). There are 11 residues in the CDR3. This CDR3 reads CASSLLYEQYF. CDR3 nucleotide sequence: TGTGCCAGCAGCTTGTTGTACGAGCAGTACTTC.

This clonotype is termed medium-sized. The gene calls are TRBV18 and TRBJ2-1; 10 bases agree with TRBD1. From germline, CDR1 is KGHSH and CDR2 LQKENI. The CDR3 has 15 amino acids. Trimming cost V 3 bases and J 8 bases; bases outside gene matches: 7. The CDR3 coding sequence is TGTGCCAGCTCACCGCTGACCGGGACAGGGGATGAGCAGTTCTTC. Its protein product is CASSPLTGTGDEQFF. The whole variable domain, remainder taken from reference TRBV18 and TRBJ2-1, is NAGVMQNPRHLVRRRGQEARLRCSPMKGHSHVYWYRQLPEEGLKFMVYLQKENIIDESGMPKERFSAEFPKEGPSILRIQQVVRGDSAAYFCASSPLTGTGDEQFFGPGTRLTVL.

This clonotype is judged large. CDR3 in DNA: TGTGCCAGCTTATCCCGGGACGGGGGTTACGAGCAGTACTTC. Translated, it gives CASLSRDGGYEQYF. The rearrangement joins TRBV28 to TRBJ2-7; maybe TRBD2 (6 bases). Germline values: CDR1 MDHEN, CDR2 SYDVKM. This CDR3 spans 14 amino acids. V was cut by 8 bases and J by 4 bases, with 18 bases left in between. Supplemented by reference TRBV28 and TRBJ2-7, the full variable domain reads DVKVTQSSRYLVKRTGEKVFLECVQDMDHENMFWYRQDPGLGLRLIYFSYDVKMKEKGDIPEGYSVSREKKERFSLILESASTNQTSMYLCASLSRDGGYEQYFGPGTRLTVT.

Details on this clonotype: A single base separates this from a much larger clone, so it may be a read error. The chain uses TRBV7-8 and TRBJ1-2; tentatively, D is TRBD1 (6 bases). CDR3 length: 14 residues. The V end lost 1 base, the J end lost 4 bases, and 10 bases lay between the germline ends. CDR1 is SGHVS, CDR2 FQNEAQ, per germline. CDR3 sequence (DNA): TGTGCCAGCAGCTTAGGGACAGAGTTCTATGGCTACACCTTC. Translating it yields CASSLGTEFYGYTF.

As for this clonotype: One end of the junction does not line up with germline, which may come from a read error. The chain recombines TRBV5-1 with TRBJ1-5, with 7 bases fitting TRBD1. This CDR3 spans 15 amino acids. Looked up from germline, CDR1 is SGHRS and CDR2 is YFSETQ. Written as DNA, the CDR3 is TGCGCCAGCAGCTTGGGGACAGGTAGCAATCAGCCCAAGCATTTT. Encoded protein: CASSLGTGSNQPKHF.

V is TRBV5-6 and J is TRBJ2-1; D is ambiguous. CDR3 length: 12 amino acids. Germline CDR1 and CDR2: SGHDT and YYEEEE. V gave up 1 base and J gave up 13 bases, with 12 bases separating them. In nucleotides, the CDR3 is TGTGCCAGCAGCTTGTACGGTGCAGGACAGTTCTTC. Amino acid sequence: CASSLYGAGQFF.

In this sample, this clonotype turned up a few times. The CDR3 DNA is TGTGCCAGCAGCTTAGTATGGCGCACTGAAGCTTTCTTT. It yields the protein CASSLVWRTEAFF. This sequence joins TRBV7-8 and TRBJ1-1; D is undetermined. Trimming stripped 1 base from V and 4 bases from J, with 7 bases between. In germline, CDR1 is SGHVS, CDR2 FQNEAQ. The CDR3 has 13 amino acids.

About this clonotype: A much more abundant neighbour one base away suggests this may be a read error. The conserved closing phenylalanine or tryptophan is absent in this CDR3, likely reflecting a read error. The rearrangement joins TRBV12-3 or TRBV12-4 to TRBJ1-1, with D possibly being TRBD1 (6 bases). V lost 5 bases and J 9 bases, leaving 19 bases between the germline ends. The CDR3 has 14 amino acids. In nucleotides, the CDR3 is TGTGCCAGCAGTCACGGTAGGGGGAATAATAAAGCTTTCTCT. It yields the protein CASSHGRGNNKAFS.

The chain recombines TRBV6-2 or TRBV6-3 with TRBJ2-5, with no clear D. Trimming took 0 bases from V and 5 from J, leaving 4 bases between them. Germline-derived CDR1 and CDR2 are MNHEY and SVGEGT. The CDR3 contains 12 residues. CDR3 coding DNA: TGTGCCAGCAGTTACTCCATGGAGACCCAGTACTTC. As protein: CASSYSMETQYF.

Comment on this clonotype: At one end, the junction sequence differs from germline, possibly due to a read error. This chain uses TRBV15 with TRBJ2-5; the match to TRBD1 covers 10 bases. The CDR3 sequence is 16 residues long. Per the germline V gene, CDR1 is LNHNV and CDR2 is YYDKDF (reference sequence). The CDR3 DNA reads TGTGCCATCAGCAGAGGACAGGGGGAGGGTGGAAAGACCCAGTACTTC. Encoded protein: CAISRGQGEGGKTQYF. Using reference TRBV15 and TRBJ2-5 for the parts outside the CDR3, the full variable domain is DAMVIQNPRYQVTQFGKPVTLSCSQTLNHNVMYWYQQKSSQAPKLLFHYYDKDFNNEADTPDNFQSRRPNTSFCFLDIRSPGLGDTAMYLCAISRGQGEGGKTQYFGPGTRLLVL.